The 22 T cell receptor beta chains below were found in one sample sequenced in a study of T-cell memory formation after mild COVID-19. TCRdb independently ran MiXCR on the 5' RACE reads; one entry per CDR3 protein. This table has approximately 350,000 distinct CDR3 sequences, approximately 29% appearing once. The sample taken for sequencing was PBMCs or a T cell subset sorted from them (not recorded which). These receptors were taken from an adult woman who had mild COVID-19 (a few samples of this study predate the infection). Cell type and time point are not known.

The chain links TRBV12-3 or TRBV12-4 to TRBJ1-1; 8 nucleotides agree with TRBD1. The V and J ends lost 6 bases and 3 bases, in that order; junction bases with no gene match: 9. The CDR3 totals 15 residues. CDR3 residues: CASSLSTGGHTEAFF. Here the CDR3 DNA reads TGTGCCAGCAGCCTATCAACAGGGGGGCACACTGAAGCTTTCTTT.

The chain joins TRBV7-2 to TRBJ2-7, with D possibly being TRBD1 (6 bases). This CDR3 comprises 15 residues. Trimming removed 1 base at V and 5 bases at J, with 15 bases between. The germline V gene has CDR1 SGHTA and CDR2 FQGNSA. CDR3 sequence: CASSLGQAGAHEQYF. The CDR3 DNA sequence: TGTGCCAGCAGCTTAGGGCAGGCAGGGGCCCACGAGCAGTACTTC.

The rearrangement joins TRBV2 to TRBJ2-3, with a possible D match to TRBD1 (6 bases). In germline, CDR1 is SNHLY, CDR2 FYNNEI. Trimming took off 7 bases at V and 2 bases at J, with 13 bases between the two ends. CDR3 length: 14 residues. CDR3 in DNA: TGTGCCAGCATGCGCCAGGGGCACACAGATACGCAGTATTTT. Translating it yields CASMRQGHTDTQYF.

This clonotype was observed a few times. This sequence joins TRBV3-1 and TRBJ2-3, with TRBD2 as a possible D gene (6 bases). V lost 4 bases, J lost 2 bases, and 19 bases lay in between. Germline V lookup: CDR1 LGHDT, CDR2 YNNKEL (reference sequence). This CDR3 contains 17 residues. The CDR3: CASSRLSSAGHTDTQYF. The DNA for the CDR3 is TGTGCCAGCAGCCGCCTCAGCTCGGCGGGGCACACAGATACGCAGTATTTT.

This chain connects TRBV6-5 to TRBJ2-2; D possibly corresponds to TRBD2 (8 bases). Germline CDR1 reads MNHEY; CDR2 reads SVGAGI. Trimming took off 0 bases at V and 5 bases at J, with 34 bases between the two ends. The CDR3 totals 23 residues. CDR3: CASSYSKTVQGQHGRAGTGELFF. Written as DNA, the CDR3 is TGTGCCAGCAGTTACTCGAAAACGGTCCAGGGACAGCACGGGAGGGCAGGGACCGGGGAGCTGTTTTTT.

This clonotype was detected many times. The chain has TRBV20-1 and TRBJ2-7, with a tentative D call TRBD1 (5 bases). The germline V gene encodes CDR1 DFQATT and CDR2 SNEGSKA (reference sequence). CDR3 size: 14 residues. V was pared by 5 bases and J by 0 bases, with 14 bases between. In DNA form, the CDR3 reads TGCAGTGCTGGACAACTCCACCGCTCCTACGAGCAGTACTTC. Amino acid sequence: CSAGQLHRSYEQYF.

The V gene is TRBV10-3, the J gene TRBJ1-2, with TRBD1 as a possible D gene (5 bases). The CDR3 consists of 14 residues. Trimming removed 4 bases at V and 0 bases at J, with 9 bases between. Germline-derived CDR1 and CDR2 are ENHRY and SYGVKD. Here the CDR3 reads CAISGRDPNYGYTF. Here the CDR3 DNA reads TGTGCCATCAGTGGTAGGGACCCTAACTATGGCTACACCTTC.

This clonotype was recorded a few times. The V call is TRBV27, the J call TRBJ2-2, with unresolved D. Between the trimmed V and J ends, which lost 3 bases and 4 bases, there was a span of 9 bases. The germline CDR1 and CDR2 sequences are MNHEY and SMNVEV (reference sequence). This CDR3 comprises 14 residues. CDR3 DNA: TGTGCCAGCAGTTTTACCACCGTCACCGGGGAGCTGTTTTTT. Translated, it gives CASSFTTVTGELFF.

This clonotype showed up just a few times. This chain uses TRBV3-1 with TRBJ1-1; unclear D gene. The V end lost 4 bases, the J end lost 6 bases, and 15 bases lay between the germline ends. The length of the CDR3 is 14 residues. The germline CDR1 and CDR2 sequences are LGHDT and YNNKEL (reference sequence). CDR3 loop: CASSLSGLLAEAFF. In DNA, the CDR3 is TGTGCCAGCAGCCTCTCTGGGCTCCTCGCTGAAGCTTTCTTT.

This clonotype was seen more than once but under ten times. The chain employs TRBV4-1 and TRBJ2-7; TRBD1 is a possible D gene (6 bases). V lost 4 bases to trimming and J lost 2 bases, with 15 bases between them. The CDR3 loop spans 15 amino acids. The germline V gene has CDR1 MGHRA and CDR2 YSYEKL. The CDR3 nucleotides read TGCGCCAGCAGCCCCACTGAGGACAGACCCTACGAGCAGTACTTC. Translation gives CASSPTEDRPYEQYF.

The table lists this clonotype with a few counts. V and J are TRBV5-1 and TRBJ2-1, with D perhaps TRBD1 or TRBD2 (7 bases each). CDR1 is SGHRS and CDR2 is YFSETQ in the germline V gene. Deletions cut 4 bases from V and 7 bases from J, with 21 bases between. This CDR3 spans 16 amino acids. The CDR3 coding sequence is TGCGCCAGCAGCAGCGGGGACAGTAAAAAGGGAAATGAGCAGTTCTTC. Translation gives CASSSGDSKKGNEQFF.

The rearrangement joins TRBV7-8 to TRBJ2-1; 7 bases align to TRBD2. V gave up 1 base and J gave up 5 bases; unmatched junction bases: 5. The CDR3 consists of 15 residues. Per the germline V gene, CDR1 is SGHVS and CDR2 is FQNEAQ. CDR3 protein: CASSLVAGANNEQFF. The DNA for the CDR3 is TGTGCCAGCAGCTTAGTTGCGGGAGCGAACAATGAGCAGTTCTTC.

The chain has TRBV6-4 and TRBJ1-1; no clear D. This CDR3 comprises 13 residues. CDR1 and CDR2 from the germline V gene are MRHNA and SNTAGT. With 5 bases removed from V and 4 bases from J, the gap between germline ends came to 11 bases. The CDR3 region is CASSLVKGTEAFF. The CDR3 nucleotides are TGTGCCAGCAGTCTGGTTAAGGGCACTGAAGCTTTCTTT.

This clonotype was seen more than once but under ten times. The rearrangement uses TRBV4-1 and TRBJ2-3; D is unclear. The CDR3 extends over 14 amino acids. The germline V and J ends were trimmed by 1 base and 9 bases, with 14 bases remaining between them. Germline lookup yields CDR1 MGHRA and CDR2 YSYEKL. CDR3 sequence: CASSQGTVRITQYF. CDR3 nucleotide sequence: TGCGCCAGCAGCCAAGGGACCGTTCGGATCACGCAGTATTTT.

The CDR3 DNA is TGTGCCAGCAGTTTGGCTACTAGCGGGGTCGGCAATGAGCAGTTCTTC. Protein sequence: CASSLATSGVGNEQFF. This chain joins TRBV12-3 or TRBV12-4 and TRBJ2-1, with 10 bases identical to TRBD2. This CDR3 comprises 16 residues. The ends lost 3 bases at V and 6 bases at J; junction bases unmatched: 8.

The V and J genes are TRBV7-9 and TRBJ1-4, with 8 positions matching TRBD1. Germline V lookup: CDR1 SEHNR, CDR2 FQNEAQ (reference sequence). The junction had 2 bases not matched to a gene; V was cut back by 3 bases and J by 8 bases. The CDR3 covers 13 residues. CDR3 in DNA: TGTGCCAGCAGCTTTACAGGGGGAGAAAAACTGTTTTTT. It is translated as CASSFTGGEKLFF. Filled out from reference TRBV7-9 and TRBJ1-4, the complete variable domain reads DTGVSQNPRHKITKRGQNVTFRCDPISEHNRLYWYRQTLGQGPEFLTYFQNEAQLEKSRLLSDRFSAERPKGSFSTLEIQRTEQGDSAMYLCASSFTGGEKLFFGSGTQLSVL.

This clonotype was counted between two and nine times. This chain links TRBV15 with TRBJ2-3; D possibly corresponds to TRBD2 (5 bases). Germline V lookup: CDR1 LNHNV, CDR2 YYDKDF (reference sequence). V dropped 5 bases and J dropped 0 bases, with 9 bases sitting between them. The CDR3 sequence is 14 residues long. In DNA form, the CDR3 reads TGTGCCACCAGCGGTTGGACTAGCACAGATACGCAGTATTTT. Translating it yields CATSGWTSTDTQYF.

The chain combines TRBV7-9 with TRBJ2-3, with D unclear. This CDR3 is 15 amino acids long. Germline values: CDR1 SEHNR, CDR2 FQNEAQ (reference sequence). Trimming removed 5 bases from V and 2 bases from J, with 14 bases in between. CDR3 sequence (DNA): TGTGCCAGCAGCCCGCCTGGGATCCTCACAGATACGCAGTATTTT. Protein product: CASSPPGILTDTQYF.

This clonotype was detected many times. The chain employs TRBV12-3 or TRBV12-4 and TRBJ2-1; TRBD2 matches 7 bases. The CDR3 extends over 15 amino acids. The V gene end was trimmed by 4 bases and the J gene end by 6 bases; junction bases not matched to a gene: 9. DNA of the CDR3: TGTGCCAGCAGTTCCAGTGGGAGGGCCCCCAATGAGCAGTTCTTC. Protein product: CASSSSGRAPNEQFF.

This clonotype was observed a handful of times. V and J are TRBV2 and TRBJ2-7; D gene uncertain. The CDR3 totals 13 residues. Per the germline V gene, CDR1 is SNHLY and CDR2 is FYNNEI. V dropped 6 bases and J dropped 4 bases, with 13 bases sitting between them. For the CDR3, the DNA is TGTGCCAGCAGGGGCGGCCCTCGGTACGAGCAGTACTTC. Amino acids: CASRGGPRYEQYF.

The rearrangement links TRBV20-1 to TRBJ2-7, with D possibly TRBD1 on 5 matching bases. V shed 1 base and J shed 2 bases, with 15 bases lying between them. The CDR3 extends over 15 amino acids. Germline assignment: CDR1 DFQATT and CDR2 SNEGSKA (reference sequence). The CDR3 sequence is CSARGAAGQPYEQYF. CDR3 in DNA: TGCAGTGCTAGAGGGGCCGCCGGACAACCCTACGAGCAGTACTTC.

The V call is TRBV29-1, the J call TRBJ2-1, with unresolved D. Trimming shortened V by 0 bases and J by 0 bases, and 18 bases separated the two germline ends. CDR1 is SQVTM, CDR2 ANQGSEA, per germline. CDR3 length equals 18 residues. CDR3 sequence reads: CSVEDLLGYHSSYNEQFF. In nucleotides, the CDR3 is TGCAGCGTTGAAGACCTTTTGGGCTACCATAGCTCCTACAATGAGCAGTTCTTC.